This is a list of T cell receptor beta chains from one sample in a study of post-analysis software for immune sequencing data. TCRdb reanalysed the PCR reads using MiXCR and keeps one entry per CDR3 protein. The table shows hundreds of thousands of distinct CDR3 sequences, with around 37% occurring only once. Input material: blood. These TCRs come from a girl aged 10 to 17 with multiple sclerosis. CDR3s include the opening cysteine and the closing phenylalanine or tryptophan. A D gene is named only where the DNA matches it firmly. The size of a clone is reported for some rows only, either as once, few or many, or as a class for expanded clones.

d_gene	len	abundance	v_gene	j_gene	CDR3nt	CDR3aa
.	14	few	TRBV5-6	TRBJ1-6	TGTGCCAGCAGCTTGAGCCAGGTTCATTCACCCCTCCACTTT	CASSLSQVHSPLHF
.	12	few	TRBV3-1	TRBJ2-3	TGTGCCAGCAGCCAAGTCAGGGATACGCAGTATTTT	CASSQVRDTQYF
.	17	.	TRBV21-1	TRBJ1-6	TGTGCCAGCAGCAAGTCCAAACAGGGTCTTTCGAATTCACCCCGCCACTTT	CASSKSKQGLSNSPRHF
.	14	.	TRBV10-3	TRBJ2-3	TGTGCCATCAGGGGCGGGACAACTACAGATACGCAGTATTTT	CAIRGGTTTDTQYF
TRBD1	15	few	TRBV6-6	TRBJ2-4	TGTGCCAGCATAGTCACGGACAGGGGGCCAAACATTCAGTACTTC	CASIVTDRGPNIQYF
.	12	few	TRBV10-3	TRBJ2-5	TGTGCCATCAGCTCTAGTCGGTGGGAGCAGTACTTC	CAISSSRWEQYF
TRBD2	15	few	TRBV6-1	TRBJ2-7	TGTGCCAGCAGTGATGAGGCGGGGGGATCCTACGAGCAGTACTTC	CASSDEAGGSYEQYF
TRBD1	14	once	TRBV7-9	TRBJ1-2	TGTGCCAGCAGATTGGCGGGACAGGGGTATGGCTACACCTTC	CASRLAGQGYGYTF
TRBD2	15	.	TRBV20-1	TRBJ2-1	TGCAGTGCTAGGGGCGGGGGGGCCTTGGGCAATGAGCAGTTCTTC	CSARGGGALGNEQFF
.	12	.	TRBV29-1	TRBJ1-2	TGCAGCGTTGATCGCCCTAACTATGGCTACACCTTC	CSVDRPNYGYTF
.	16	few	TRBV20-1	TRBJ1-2	TGCAGTGCTAGAGATCTCAGGGTTACAACTAACTATGGCTACACCTTC	CSARDLRVTTNYGYTF
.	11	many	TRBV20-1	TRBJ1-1	TGCAGTGCTAGTCTGAACACTGAAGCTTTCTTT	CSASLNTEAFF
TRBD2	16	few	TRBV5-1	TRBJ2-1	TGCGCCAGCAGCTCCTCGCGGGGGTCCACCTACAATGAGCAGTTCTTC	CASSSSRGSTYNEQFF
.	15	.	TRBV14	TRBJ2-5	TGTGCCAGCAGCCGGACTACAGGGTCTCAAGAGACCCAGTACTTC	CASSRTTGSQETQYF
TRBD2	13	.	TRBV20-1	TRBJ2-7	TGCAGCGCTATGGGACTACTCACCTACGAGCAGTACTTC	CSAMGLLTYEQYF
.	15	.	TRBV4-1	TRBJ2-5	TGCGCCAGCAGCCGGCTCGGGATGGGGCAAGAGACCCAGTACTTC	CASSRLGMGQETQYF
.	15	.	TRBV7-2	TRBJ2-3	TGTGCCAGCAGCTTACTCATTTCCGCCGGAGATACGCAGTATTTT	CASSLLISAGDTQYF
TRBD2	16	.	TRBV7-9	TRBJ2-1	TGTGCCAGCAGCTCTACAGCGGGGGTGATCCACAATGAGCAGTTCTTC	CASSSTAGVIHNEQFF
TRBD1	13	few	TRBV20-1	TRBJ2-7	TGCAGTGCTGTCCGGGACAGTCTCTACGAGCAGTACTTC	CSAVRDSLYEQYF
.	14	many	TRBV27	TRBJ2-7	TGTGCCAGCAGTTTATCTAACAGGGCGCACGAGCAGTACTTC	CASSLSNRAHEQYF
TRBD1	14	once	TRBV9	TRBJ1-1	TGTGCCAGCAGCGTGACAGGGTCGAACACTGAAGCTTTCTTT	CASSVTGSNTEAFF
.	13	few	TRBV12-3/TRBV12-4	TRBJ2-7	TGTGCCAGCAGGCAATGGGCAACCTACGAGCAGTACTTC	CASRQWATYEQYF
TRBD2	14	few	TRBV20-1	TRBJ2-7	TGCAGTGCTGTGGCTAGCGGGCTTTACTACGAGCAGTACTTC	CSAVASGLYYEQYF
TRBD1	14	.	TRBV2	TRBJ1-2	TGTGCCGGCAGTGAAGCGACAGGGTCCTATGGCTACACCTTC	CAGSEATGSYGYTF
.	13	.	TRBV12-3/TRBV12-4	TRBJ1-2	TGTGCCAGCACCCCGGGTAGGAACTATGGCTACACCTTC	CASTPGRNYGYTF
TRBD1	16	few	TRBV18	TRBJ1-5	TGTGCCAGCTCACCTGGACAGGGCTATAGCAATCAGCCCCAGCATTTT	CASSPGQGYSNQPQHF
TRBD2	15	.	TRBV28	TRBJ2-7	TGTGCCAGCAGTTTACCGGGCGGGGGGGGCGACGAGCAGTACTTC	CASSLPGGGGDEQYF
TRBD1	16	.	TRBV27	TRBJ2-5	TGTGCCAGCAGAGGGGGACAGGGGGCTTTCCAAGAGACCCAGTACTTC	CASRGGQGAFQETQYF
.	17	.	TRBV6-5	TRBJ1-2	TGTGCCAGCGGTTACTCACCTCCTGGAGCCGCTAACTATGGCTACACCTTC	CASGYSPPGAANYGYTF
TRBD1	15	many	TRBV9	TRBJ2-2	TGTGCCAGCAGCGGGGGACAGGGACGCACCGGGGAGCTGTTTTTT	CASSGGQGRTGELFF
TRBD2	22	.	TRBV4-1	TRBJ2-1	TGCGCCAGCAGCCAAGATAAGGGTGGACTAGCGGGGGCCCAGAGCTCCTACAATGAGCAGTTCTTC	CASSQDKGGLAGAQSSYNEQFF
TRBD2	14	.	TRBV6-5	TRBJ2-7	TGTGCCAGCAGCCGTAGCGGGGGCCCCTACGAGCAGTACTTC	CASSRSGGPYEQYF
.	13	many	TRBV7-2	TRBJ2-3	TGTGCCAGCAGCCCGCAACGCACAGATACGCAGTATTTT	CASSPQRTDTQYF
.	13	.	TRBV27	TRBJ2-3	TGTGCCAGCAGGGGGGCCCGGGGAGATACGCAGTATTTT	CASRGARGDTQYF
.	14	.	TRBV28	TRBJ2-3	TGTGCCAGCACTAGAGGGGGAGTAGGAGATACGCAGTATTTT	CASTRGGVGDTQYF
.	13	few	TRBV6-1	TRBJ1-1	TGTGCCAGCTCCACCGACCCTCGAACTGAAGCTTTCTTT	CASSTDPRTEAFF
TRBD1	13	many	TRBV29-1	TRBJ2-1	TGCAGCGTTGAAGGGGACAGGGGGCATGAGCAGTTCTTC	CSVEGDRGHEQFF